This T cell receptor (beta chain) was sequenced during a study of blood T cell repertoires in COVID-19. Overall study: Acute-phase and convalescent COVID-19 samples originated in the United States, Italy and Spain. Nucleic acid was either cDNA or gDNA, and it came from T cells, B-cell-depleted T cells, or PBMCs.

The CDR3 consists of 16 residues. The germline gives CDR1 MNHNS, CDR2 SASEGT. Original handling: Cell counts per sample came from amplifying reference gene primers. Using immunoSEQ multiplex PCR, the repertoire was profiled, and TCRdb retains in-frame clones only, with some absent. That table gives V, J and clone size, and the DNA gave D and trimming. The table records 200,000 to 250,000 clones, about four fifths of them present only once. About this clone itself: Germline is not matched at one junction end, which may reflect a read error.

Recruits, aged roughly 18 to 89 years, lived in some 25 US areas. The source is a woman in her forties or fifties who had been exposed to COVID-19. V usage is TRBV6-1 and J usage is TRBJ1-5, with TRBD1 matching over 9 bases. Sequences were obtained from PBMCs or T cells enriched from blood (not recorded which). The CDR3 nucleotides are TGTGCCAGCGGTGAAGCGAGGGGACAGGGTGTCCAGCCCCAGCATTTT. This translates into CASGEARGQGVQPQHF.